Listed below are T cell receptor beta chains from one sample, sequenced in a study of shared clonotypes between healthy human individuals. Sequencing used immunoSEQ multiplex PCR; TCRdb keeps in-frame clones, though not all of them. Here the sample spans approximately 2.1 million clones, over 90% being singletons. Material for sequencing was naive CD4+ T cells from PBMCs. These receptors were collected from a man aged 18 to 35 in good health. Some clones in this sample may be carry-over from other donors' samples. Both conserved end residues are part of each CDR3. Each record gives: clone size, V gene, J gene, D gene, CDR3 DNA, CDR3 protein. A D gene is named only where the DNA matches it firmly. The size entry is marked missing in some rows and otherwise reads once, few, many or a size class.

size: -
V: TRBV28
J: TRBJ2-2
D: -
DNA: TGTGCCAGCAGTCTCCTTGGGGGTTACACCGGGGAGCTGTTTTTT
CDR3: CASSLLGGYTGELFF

size: -
V: TRBV19
J: TRBJ2-3
D: -
DNA: TGTGCCAGTAGTTCAATAGGGTTCACAGATACGCAGTATTTT
CDR3: CASSSIGFTDTQYF

size: -
V: TRBV5-1
J: TRBJ2-2
D: -
DNA: TGCGCCAGCAGCTATCACCCTTTGACCAAGGGCGGGAACACCGGGGAGCTGTTTTTT
CDR3: CASSYHPLTKGGNTGELFF

size: -
V: TRBV29-1
J: TRBJ2-2
D: TRBD2
DNA: TGCAGCGCCGGACTAGCGGGAGGAAGGACCGGGGAGCTGTTTTTT
CDR3: CSAGLAGGRTGELFF

size: -
V: TRBV7-8
J: TRBJ1-1
D: -
DNA: TGTGCCAGCAGACCTCCAAAAGGTATTAGGACTGAAGCTTTCTTT
CDR3: CASRPPKGIRTEAFF

size: -
V: TRBV28
J: TRBJ2-6
D: TRBD1
DNA: TGTGCCAGCAGTTTCACAGGGGGCGATCCTATGGGGGCCAACGTCCTGACTTTC
CDR3: CASSFTGGDPMGANVLTF

size: few
V: TRBV19
J: TRBJ2-1
D: -
DNA: TGTGCCAGTAGTGCCCCCTTTTCGAGAGGGAACAATGAGCAGTTCTTC
CDR3: CASSAPFSRGNNEQFF

size: -
V: TRBV5-4
J: TRBJ1-1
D: -
DNA: TGTGCCAGCAGCTTCAGGGGAAGAAACACTGAAGCTTTCTTT
CDR3: CASSFRGRNTEAFF

size: -
V: TRBV7-9
J: TRBJ2-7
D: -
DNA: TGTGCCAGCAGCCTACCGGTGATCCCCTACGAGCAGTACTTC
CDR3: CASSLPVIPYEQYF

size: -
V: TRBV27
J: TRBJ2-1
D: -
DNA: TGTGCCAGCAGTTTGAAGGGACCTACCTACAATGAGCAGTTCTTC
CDR3: CASSLKGPTYNEQFF

size: -
V: TRBV7-9
J: TRBJ2-7
D: -
DNA: TGTGCCAGCAGTCTAGGGGAAGTGTCCGAGCAGTACTTC
CDR3: CASSLGEVSEQYF

size: -
V: TRBV7-2
J: TRBJ2-7
D: TRBD1
DNA: TGTGCCAGCAGCCCGACAGGGGGCCTCTCCTACGAGCAGTACTTC
CDR3: CASSPTGGLSYEQYF

size: -
V: TRBV11-2
J: TRBJ2-7
D: -
DNA: TGTGCCAGCAGCTTAGACCTGGGGGGGGCATACGAGCAGTACTTC
CDR3: CASSLDLGGAYEQYF

size: once
V: TRBV5-1
J: TRBJ2-7
D: -
DNA: TGCGCCAGCAGCTCTCCGATGAGATACGAGCAGTACTTC
CDR3: CASSSPMRYEQYF

size: -
V: TRBV18
J: TRBJ2-2
D: TRBD1
DNA: TGTGCCAGCCCCCGGACAGGGAGGAACACCGGGGAGCTGTTTTTT
CDR3: CASPRTGRNTGELFF

size: -
V: TRBV28
J: TRBJ2-3
D: -
DNA: TGTGCCAGCAGGAGGGCAGATACGCAGTATTTT
CDR3: CASRRADTQYF

size: -
V: TRBV7-9
J: TRBJ2-5
D: -
DNA: TGTGCCAGCAGCGTCCTCGGGCTCGGGGAGACCCAGTACTTC
CDR3: CASSVLGLGETQYF

size: -
V: TRBV6-5
J: TRBJ1-4
D: -
DNA: TGTGCCAGCAGTTACTCCCCGGCCCCGAGTTCCGAAAAACTGTTTTTT
CDR3: CASSYSPAPSSEKLFF

size: -
V: TRBV29-1
J: TRBJ2-3
D: TRBD1
DNA: TGCAGCGTTGGGGGACAGCGCACAGATACGCAGTATTTT
CDR3: CSVGGQRTDTQYF

size: -
V: TRBV7-9
J: TRBJ2-7
D: -
DNA: TGTGCCAGCAGCGATGCCTACGAGCAGTACTTC
CDR3: CASSDAYEQYF

size: -
V: TRBV6-5
J: TRBJ1-2
D: -
DNA: TGTGCCAGCAGTTACTCGGGACTTCGGGCCTACACCTTC
CDR3: CASSYSGLRAYTF

size: -
V: TRBV19
J: TRBJ1-4
D: -
DNA: TGTGCCAGTCGGTCAGGGACTAATGAAAAACTGTTTTTT
CDR3: CASRSGTNEKLFF